This T cell receptor beta chain is drawn from a study of beta chain features in type 1 diabetes. Sequenced material consisted of expressed TCRB transcripts (all of the isolated RNA was reverse transcribed). Data came from immunoSEQ multiplex PCR; TCRdb stores just in-frame clones and leaves some out. The sample includes approximately 360,000 clones, roughly 13% of them seen just once. A remark on this clone: Its antigen remains unknown.

V lost 2 bases and J lost 5; bases outside the gene matches: 2. Germline loops: CDR1 SGHAT, CDR2 FQNNGV. CDR3 size: 15 residues. A sort by CD45RO/CCR7/CD25/CD127/CD95/CD27 yielded CD4+ naive, central memory, regulatory and stem cell-like memory cells. Study-wide findings and caveats: Moderate but significant shortening of TCRB CDR3s was recorded in all four CD4+ subsets from Type 1 diabetes patients.

Sequencing was performed on naive CD4+ T cells from blood. The genes are TRBV11-2 and TRBJ2-2, with 10 bases that match TRBD2. This sequence was found in a woman between 18 and 29 years old with type 1 diabetes. In DNA form, the CDR3 reads TGTGCCAGCAGCTTAAGGACTAGCGGTACCGGGGAGCTGTTTTTT. Translating gives CASSLRTSGTGELFF.